Listed here are 16 T cell receptor beta chains from one sample, sequenced in a study of blood T cell repertoires in COVID-19. Generated by immunoSEQ multiplex PCR, the TCRdb table keeps only in-frame clones and is missing some. The sample shows 200,000 to 250,000 clones, roughly four fifths of them seen only once. Source material: peripheral blood. These receptors were collected from a woman in her forties or fifties with acute or convalescent COVID-19.

V is TRBV5-1 and J is TRBJ1-1, with 7 bases matching TRBD1. The CDR3 is 13 residues long. Germline trimming cut 2 bases from V and 4 bases from J; bases unmatched to any gene: 2. Germline lookup yields CDR1 SGHRS and CDR2 YFSETQ. The CDR3 region has the DNA TGCGCCAGCAGCTTACAGGGGTCCACTGAAGCTTTCTTT. It translates to CASSLQGSTEAFF.

The CDR3 DNA sequence: TGTGCCAGCAGTTTTGCAGGGGAAGAGACCCAGTACTTC. It is translated as CASSFAGEETQYF. This chain joins TRBV28 and TRBJ2-5, with D possibly matching TRBD1 (6 bases). Germline V CDR1 and CDR2: MDHEN, SYDVKM. Trimming took 3 bases from V and 3 from J, leaving 8 bases between them. The CDR3 is made up of 13 amino acids.

This chain connects TRBV3-1 (or the pseudogene TRBV3-2) to TRBJ2-1; 8 bases line up with TRBD1. The germline V gene has CDR1 LGHDT and CDR2 YNNKEL (reference sequence). The CDR3 spans 16 residues. V lost 4 bases to trimming and J lost 7 bases; unmatched junction nucleotides: 12. The CDR3 DNA reads as TGTGCCAGCAGCCCCCGAACCGGACAGGGCCGGAATGAGCAGTTCTTC. As protein: CASSPRTGQGRNEQFF.

The chain couples TRBV11-3 to TRBJ2-2, with D perhaps matching TRBD2 (5 bases). Trimming removed 5 bases from V and 4 bases from J, with 14 bases in between. The CDR3 extends over 15 amino acids. The V gene's germline CDR1 is SGHNT and CDR2 YENEEA. The CDR3 spells CASSPSGRGTGELFF. In DNA form, the CDR3 reads TGTGCCAGCAGCCCATCCGGCCGGGGCACCGGGGAGCTGTTTTTT.

This clone has a single count. The V and J genes are TRBV27 and TRBJ2-2; perhaps TRBD2 as D (5 bases). Germline loops: CDR1 MNHEY, CDR2 SMNVEV (reference sequence). The CDR3 consists of 14 residues. Trimming took off 5 bases at V and 5 bases at J, with 12 bases between the two ends. CDR3 DNA: TGTGCCAGCAGTAATAGACGGACTACCGGGGAGCTGTTTTTT. As protein: CASSNRRTTGELFF.

The gene calls are TRBV4-3 and TRBJ1-4; 7 bases agree with TRBD1. This CDR3 region has 16 residues. V lost 4 bases to trimming and J lost 3 bases; unmatched junction nucleotides: 8. Germline assignment: CDR1 LGHNA and CDR2 YSLEER. The chain's CDR3 is CASSRDPGQSNEKLFF. The CDR3 DNA is TGCGCCAGCAGCCGAGATCCGGGACAGTCTAATGAAAAACTGTTTTTT.

The rearrangement uses TRBV27 and TRBJ2-1; 11 bases are shared with TRBD2. Germline values: CDR1 MNHEY, CDR2 SMNVEV (reference sequence). The V and J ends lost 8 bases and 3 bases, in that order; junction bases with no gene match: 6. This CDR3 has 15 residues. CDR3 in DNA: TGTGCCAGCTCTACAACTAGCGGGAGCTACAATGAGCAGTTCTTC. This encodes CASSTTSGSYNEQFF.

The V gene is TRBV5-4, the J gene TRBJ1-2, with 9 nucleotides matching TRBD1. Germline V lookup: CDR1 SGHNT, CDR2 YYREEE (reference sequence). Trimming at V came to 3 bases and at J to 3 bases, leaving 3 bases not matched to a gene. The CDR3 runs to 14 residues. The CDR3 sequence: CASSSWTGDYGYTF. For the CDR3, the DNA is TGTGCCAGCAGCTCTTGGACAGGGGACTATGGCTACACCTTC.

The V gene is TRBV13, the J gene TRBJ2-4; 10 bases match TRBD1. V lost 1 base, J lost 4 bases, and 4 bases stayed unmatched. The germline V gene encodes CDR1 PRHDT and CDR2 FYEKMQ (reference sequence). This CDR3 region has 16 residues. The CDR3 DNA sequence: TGTGCCAGCAGCTTAGTCGGACAGGGGGGGAAAAACATTCAGTACTTC. Its protein is CASSLVGQGGKNIQYF. Based on the CDR3 plus reference TRBV13 and TRBJ2-4, the full variable domain is AAGVIQSPRHLIKEKRETATLKCYPIPRHDTVYWYQQGPGQDPQFLISFYEKMQSDKGSIPDRFSAQQFSDYHSELNMSSLELGDSALYFCASSLVGQGGKNIQYFGAGTRLSVL.

This clone was seen a few times. V is TRBV12-5 and J is TRBJ1-1, with 8 bases fitting TRBD1. The CDR3 has 15 amino acids. V shed 3 bases and J 4 bases; nucleotides not matched to a gene: 7. The V gene's germline CDR1 is LGHNT and CDR2 FRNRAP. The CDR3 DNA reads as TGTGCTAGTGGTTTTACAGGGGGGGCTCCCACTGAAGCTTTCTTT. Its protein is CASGFTGGAPTEAFF.

The V gene is TRBV11-3, the J gene TRBJ2-2; perhaps TRBD2 as D (5 bases). In germline, CDR1 is SGHNT, CDR2 YENEEA. This CDR3 comprises 12 residues. Trimming left V 4 bases short and J 6 bases short, with 6 bases between. CDR3 bases: TGTGCCAGCAGCTCTAGCCCCGGGGAGCTGTTTTTT. Translation gives CASSSSPGELFF.

The CDR3 protein is CASRYRANTGELFF. The CDR3 DNA is TGTGCCAGCAGGTACCGGGCGAACACCGGGGAGCTGTTTTTT. The chain joins TRBV7-3 to TRBJ2-2; the D is unclear. V was pared by 6 bases and J by 0 bases, with 8 bases between. The CDR3 spans 14 residues. Germline loops: CDR1 SGHTA, CDR2 FQGTGA.

The chain is built from TRBV7-9 and TRBJ1-1; 9 bases match TRBD1. Germline loops: CDR1 SEHNR, CDR2 FQNEAQ (reference sequence). V was pared by 2 bases and J by 6 bases, with 7 bases of the junction left unmatched. This CDR3 region has 15 residues. The CDR3 protein is CASSLILDRGPEAFF. The DNA of the CDR3 is TGTGCCAGCAGCTTAATCTTGGACAGGGGCCCTGAAGCTTTCTTT. Complete variable domain (other parts from reference TRBV7-9 and TRBJ1-1): DTGVSQNPRHKITKRGQNVTFRCDPISEHNRLYWYRQTLGQGPEFLTYFQNEAQLEKSRLLSDRFSAERPKGSFSTLEIQRTEQGDSAMYLCASSLILDRGPEAFFGQGTRLTVV.

The CDR3 here is CASSYSGTGNTEAFF. DNA of the CDR3: TGTGCCAGCAGTTACTCCGGGACAGGGAACACTGAAGCTTTCTTT. This chain uses TRBV6-6 with TRBJ1-1, with 8 bases fitting TRBD1. This CDR3 has 15 amino acids. Trimming cost V 0 bases and J 1 base; bases outside gene matches: 1. Germline CDR1 and CDR2: MNHNY and SVGAGI (reference sequence).

This CDR3 is CASSIPGGGGEKLFF. CDR3 nucleotides: TGTGCCAGCAGCATACCTGGCGGGGGAGGTGAAAAACTGTTTTTT. V usage is TRBV28 and J usage is TRBJ1-4; D is possibly TRBD1 (5 bases). CDR1 is MDHEN, CDR2 SYDVKM, per germline. This CDR3 contains 15 residues. Trimming cost V 6 bases and J 7 bases, with 18 bases left between them.

This CDR3 reads CASSRTGTRGSQPQHF. The CDR3 DNA reads TGTGCCAGTAGTCGCACCGGGACAAGGGGGAGTCAGCCCCAGCATTTT. The rearrangement joins TRBV19 to TRBJ1-5; weak D call: TRBD1 (6 bases). V lost 5 bases and J 6 bases, leaving 20 bases between the germline ends. This CDR3 spans 16 amino acids. CDR1 and CDR2 (germline): LNHDA, SQIVND (reference sequence).